This passage covers 11 T cell receptor beta chains from one sample sequenced in a study of Graves' ophthalmopathy and Graves' hyperthyroidism. The sequenced template was RNA, covering the TCR beta CDR3 region. Second-round multiplex PCR followed a first-round RT-PCR using HTBI primers. Using its own MiXCR run on the multiplex PCR reads, TCRdb lists one record per CDR3 protein. Counted here are over 150,000 distinct CDR3 sequences, roughly two fifths occurring once; the ten biggest clones make up roughly 5.2%. Specimen: peripheral blood. These receptors were taken from a woman in her 40s with Graves' ophthalmopathy.

This clonotype was counted ten times or more. The chain has TRBV4-2 and TRBJ1-2; D unresolved. Germline CDR1 reads LGHNA; CDR2 reads YNFKEQ. Trimming shortened V by 0 bases and J by 4 bases, and 12 bases separated the two germline ends. The CDR3 sequence is 15 residues long. The chain's CDR3 is CASSQEIGRSYGYTF. For the CDR3, the DNA is TGTGCCAGCAGCCAAGAAATTGGCAGGAGCTATGGCTACACCTTC.

This chain joins TRBV6-2 or TRBV6-3 and TRBJ1-5; no firm D call. Germline values: CDR1 MNHEY, CDR2 SVGEGT. The CDR3 covers 18 residues. V gave up 0 bases and J gave up 1 base, with 16 bases separating them. DNA of the CDR3: TGTGCCAGCAGTTACTCGTCGGGTGTCCCTCGAAGCAATCAGCCCCAGCATTTT. Translation: CASSYSSGVPRSNQPQHF.

The chain couples TRBV11-2 to TRBJ2-5, with a weak D call TRBD2 (6 bases). Trimming left V 1 base short and J 2 bases short, with 11 bases between. Germline values: CDR1 SGHAT, CDR2 FQNNGV. This CDR3 is built from 15 residues. DNA of the CDR3: TGTGCCAGCAGCTTAGGGGGGGTGCGACAAGAGACCCAGTACTTC. It yields the protein CASSLGGVRQETQYF.

V and J are TRBV29-1 and TRBJ1-1, with 9 bases fitting TRBD1. This CDR3 has 13 residues. Germline loops: CDR1 SQVTM, CDR2 ANQGSEA. The trim removed 7 bases at V and 4 bases at J, leaving 7 bases unmatched. This CDR3 reads CSDTQGAITEAFF. The CDR3 nucleotides read TGCAGCGACACACAGGGGGCGATCACTGAAGCTTTCTTT.

V and J are TRBV7-2 and TRBJ2-5, with TRBD2 matching 9 bases. The germline V gene encodes CDR1 SGHTA and CDR2 FQGNSA. This CDR3 comprises 14 residues. Unmatched junction bases numbered 4, after V lost 5 bases and J lost 3 bases. Here the CDR3 reads CASSVGLAEETQYF. CDR3 nucleotide sequence: TGTGCCAGCAGCGTGGGACTAGCCGAAGAGACCCAGTACTTC.

This clonotype was seen ten or more times. The J gene is TRBJ1-1, the V gene TRBV6-5; no firm D call. V lost 7 bases and J 4 bases, leaving 16 bases between the germline ends. There are 14 residues in the CDR3. Germline V gene data show CDR1 as MNHEY and CDR2 as SVGAGI. The CDR3 spells CASKILDGGTEAFF. In DNA form, the CDR3 reads TGTGCCAGCAAGATACTCGACGGCGGCACTGAAGCTTTCTTT.

This clonotype was counted at least ten times. V usage is TRBV28 and J usage is TRBJ1-1; D is ambiguous. The CDR3 has 14 residues. Trimming left V 2 bases short and J 0 bases short, with 7 bases between. Germline lookup yields CDR1 MDHEN and CDR2 SYDVKM. CDR3 in amino acids: CASSLPHMNTEAFF. The DNA of the CDR3 is TGTGCCAGCAGTTTACCACATATGAACACTGAAGCTTTCTTT.

This chain links TRBV6-5 with TRBJ1-1, with 8 bases lining up with TRBD1. The CDR3 extends over 17 amino acids. Germline V gives CDR1 MNHEY, CDR2 SVGAGI. After removal of 0 bases from V and 5 bases from J, the junction contained 11 bases not matched to a gene. The CDR3 nucleotides read TGTGCCAGCAGTTACTCGAGCCGGGACAGGTGGAGGACTGAAGCTTTCTTT. Amino acids: CASSYSSRDRWRTEAFF.

The rearrangement links TRBV12-3 or TRBV12-4 to TRBJ1-6, with a tentative D call TRBD1 (5 bases). V was shortened by 1 base and J by 1 base, with 8 bases between the two germline ends. CDR3 length: 16 amino acids. This CDR3 is CASSLGGLSYNSPLHF. Written as DNA, the CDR3 is TGTGCCAGCAGTTTAGGGGGCTTGTCCTATAATTCACCCCTCCACTTT.

This clonotype was seen just once. The V call is TRBV6-2 or TRBV6-3, the J call TRBJ1-1; the D gene is possibly TRBD1 (6 bases). The CDR3 spans 12 residues. Germline values: CDR1 MNHEY, CDR2 SVGEGT. V shed 6 bases and J shed 7 bases, with 12 bases lying between them. The CDR3, as DNA: TGTGCCAGCAGCACCCGGGACATTGAAGCTTTCTTT. The encoded protein is CASSTRDIEAFF.

The genes are TRBV6-2 or TRBV6-3 and TRBJ2-2, with 11 bases that match TRBD1. This CDR3 contains 14 residues. Trimming at V came to 7 bases and at J to 9 bases, leaving 7 bases not matched to a gene. Germline values: CDR1 MNHEY, CDR2 SVGEGT. The CDR3 DNA sequence: TGTGCCAGCACCTGGACAGGGGGCTTCCGGGAGCTGTTTTTT. Translated, it gives CASTWTGGFRELFF.